This T cell receptor (beta chain) was captured by sequencing in a study of T cell changes during pregnancy in multiple sclerosis. V shed 0 bases and J 4 bases; nucleotides not matched to a gene: 2. This CDR3 region has 14 residues. Germline CDR1 is SGDLS and CDR2 is YYNGEE. This table comes from immunoSEQ multiplex PCR, and its TCRdb copy is limited to in-frame clones, with some not included. The sample records about 81,000 clones, approximately 94% being singletons. The specimen was peripheral blood, collected in the third trimester of pregnancy. The sequence was collected from a female donor with multiple sclerosis, enrolled in a pregnancy study. The chain combines TRBV9 with TRBJ1-2, with 8 bases lining up with TRBD1. CDR3 bases: TGTGCCAGCAGCGTAGCAGGACAGGGCTATGGCTACACCTTC. It codes for CASSVAGQGYGYTF.